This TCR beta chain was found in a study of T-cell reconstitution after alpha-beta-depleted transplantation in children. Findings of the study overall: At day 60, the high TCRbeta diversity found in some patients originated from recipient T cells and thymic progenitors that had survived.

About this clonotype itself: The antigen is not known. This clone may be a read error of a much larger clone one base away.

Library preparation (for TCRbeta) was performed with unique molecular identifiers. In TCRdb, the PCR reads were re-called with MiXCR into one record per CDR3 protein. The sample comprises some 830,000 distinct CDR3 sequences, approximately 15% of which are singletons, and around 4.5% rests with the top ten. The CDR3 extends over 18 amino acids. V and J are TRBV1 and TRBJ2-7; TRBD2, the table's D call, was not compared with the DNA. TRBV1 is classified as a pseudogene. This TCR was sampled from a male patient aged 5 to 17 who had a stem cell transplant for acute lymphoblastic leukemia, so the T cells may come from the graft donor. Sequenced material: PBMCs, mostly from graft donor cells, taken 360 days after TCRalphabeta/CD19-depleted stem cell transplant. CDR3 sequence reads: CTSSLTRLVAVRSYEQYF. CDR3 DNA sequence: TGTACCAGCAGTTTAACCCGTCTGGTAGCGGTCCGTTCCTACGAGCAGTACTTC.